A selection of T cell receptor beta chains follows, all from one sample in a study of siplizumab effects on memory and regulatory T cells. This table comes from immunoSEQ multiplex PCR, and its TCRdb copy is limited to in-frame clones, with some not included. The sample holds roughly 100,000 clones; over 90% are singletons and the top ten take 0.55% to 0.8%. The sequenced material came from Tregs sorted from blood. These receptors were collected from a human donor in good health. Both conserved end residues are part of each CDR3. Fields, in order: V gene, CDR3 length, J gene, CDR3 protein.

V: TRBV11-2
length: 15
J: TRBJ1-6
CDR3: CASKSGLPFRSPLHF

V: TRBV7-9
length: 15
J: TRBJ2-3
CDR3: CASSLGGGVTDTQYF

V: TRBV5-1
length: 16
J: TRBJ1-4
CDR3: CASSRPSGTGYEKLFF

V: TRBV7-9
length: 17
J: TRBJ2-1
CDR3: CASSSGTWGALYNEQFF

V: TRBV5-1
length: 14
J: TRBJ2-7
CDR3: CASSLAVAGYEQYF

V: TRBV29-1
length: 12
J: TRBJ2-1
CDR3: CSVAGVSNEQFF

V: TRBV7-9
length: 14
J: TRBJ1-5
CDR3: CASSLTGGGQPQHF

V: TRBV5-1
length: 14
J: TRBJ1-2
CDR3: CASAVREPANGYTF

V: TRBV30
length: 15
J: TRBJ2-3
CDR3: CAWSVLMTGGDTQYF

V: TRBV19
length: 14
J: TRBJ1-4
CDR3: CASSIGGGTGQLFF

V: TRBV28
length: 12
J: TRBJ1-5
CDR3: CATHRVPQPQHF

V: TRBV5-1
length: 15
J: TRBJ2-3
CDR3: CASSSNGFGRYTQYF

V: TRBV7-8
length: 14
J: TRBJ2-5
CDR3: CASSLWGTQETQYF

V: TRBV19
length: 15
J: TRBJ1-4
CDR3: CASSRTGAVNEKLFF

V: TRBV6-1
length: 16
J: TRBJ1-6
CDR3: CASSARLSSYNSPLHF

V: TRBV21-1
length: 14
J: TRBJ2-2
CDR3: CASSKGQDTGELFF

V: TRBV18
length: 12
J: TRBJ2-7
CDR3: CASSLDSYEQYF

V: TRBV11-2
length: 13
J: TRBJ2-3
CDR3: CASSFQSTDTQYF

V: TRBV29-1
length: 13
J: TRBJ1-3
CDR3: CSVVQTSGNTIYF

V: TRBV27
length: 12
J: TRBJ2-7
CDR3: CASSLLGGEQYF

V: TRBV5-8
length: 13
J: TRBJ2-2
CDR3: CASSFGLTGELFF

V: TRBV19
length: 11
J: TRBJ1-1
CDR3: CASRFGTEAFF

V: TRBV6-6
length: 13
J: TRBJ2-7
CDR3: CASISQGQAEQYF

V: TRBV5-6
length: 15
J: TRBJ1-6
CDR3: CASSYRTGVNSPLHF

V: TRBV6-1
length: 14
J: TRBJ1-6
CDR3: CASSEAGGVWPLHF

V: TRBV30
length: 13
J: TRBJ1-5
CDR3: CAWSGGPNQPQHF

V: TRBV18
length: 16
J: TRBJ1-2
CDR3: CASSPPGQGFGYGYTF

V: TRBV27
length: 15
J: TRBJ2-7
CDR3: CASSLSPSGNYEQYF

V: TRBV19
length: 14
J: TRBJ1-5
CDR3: CASSYGTVNQPQHF

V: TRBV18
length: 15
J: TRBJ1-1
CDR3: CASSPPTGAYTEAFF

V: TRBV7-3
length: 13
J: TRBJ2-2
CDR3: CASSLTGPGELFF

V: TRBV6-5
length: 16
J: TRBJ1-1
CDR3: CASSYSGRGMNTEAFF

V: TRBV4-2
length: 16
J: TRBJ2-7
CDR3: CASSLGASGGLYEQYF

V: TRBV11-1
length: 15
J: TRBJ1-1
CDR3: CASSSIRAPATEAFF

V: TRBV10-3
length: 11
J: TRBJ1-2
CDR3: CAITANYGYTF

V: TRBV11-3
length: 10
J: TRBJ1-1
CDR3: CASQVSEAFF

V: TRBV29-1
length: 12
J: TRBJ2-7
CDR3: CSGRLQGREQYF

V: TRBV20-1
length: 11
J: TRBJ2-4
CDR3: CSASWGYIQYF

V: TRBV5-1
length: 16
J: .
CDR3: CASSSPGQTSSYEQYF

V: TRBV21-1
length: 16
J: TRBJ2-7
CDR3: CASSVPEGTEYYEQYF

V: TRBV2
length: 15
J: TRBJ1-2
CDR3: CAILPRLPAGYGYTF

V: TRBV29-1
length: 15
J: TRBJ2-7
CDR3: CSGGTRGRRGYEQYF